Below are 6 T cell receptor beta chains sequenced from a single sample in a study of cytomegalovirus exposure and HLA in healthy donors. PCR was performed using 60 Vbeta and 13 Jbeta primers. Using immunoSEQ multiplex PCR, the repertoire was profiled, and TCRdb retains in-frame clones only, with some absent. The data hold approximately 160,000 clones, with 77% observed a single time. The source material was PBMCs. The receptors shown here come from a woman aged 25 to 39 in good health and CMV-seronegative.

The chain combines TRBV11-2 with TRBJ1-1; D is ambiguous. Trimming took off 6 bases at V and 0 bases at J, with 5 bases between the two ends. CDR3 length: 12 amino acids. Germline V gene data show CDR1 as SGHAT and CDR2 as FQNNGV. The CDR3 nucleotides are TGTGCCAGCAGTCCCTTGAACACTGAAGCTTTCTTT. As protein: CASSPLNTEAFF.

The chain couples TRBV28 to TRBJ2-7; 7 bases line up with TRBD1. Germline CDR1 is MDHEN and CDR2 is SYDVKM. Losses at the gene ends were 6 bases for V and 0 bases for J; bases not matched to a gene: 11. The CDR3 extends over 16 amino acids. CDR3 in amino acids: CASSPVDRTPSYEQYF. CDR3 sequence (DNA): TGTGCCAGCAGCCCTGTGGACAGGACCCCCTCCTACGAGCAGTACTTC.

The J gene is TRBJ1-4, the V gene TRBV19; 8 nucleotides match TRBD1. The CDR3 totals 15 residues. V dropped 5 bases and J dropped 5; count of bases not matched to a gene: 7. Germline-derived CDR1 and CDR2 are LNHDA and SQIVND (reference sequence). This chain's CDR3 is CASSLRQGPNEKLFF. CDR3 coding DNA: TGTGCCAGTAGTCTCCGACAGGGGCCAAATGAAAAACTGTTTTTT.

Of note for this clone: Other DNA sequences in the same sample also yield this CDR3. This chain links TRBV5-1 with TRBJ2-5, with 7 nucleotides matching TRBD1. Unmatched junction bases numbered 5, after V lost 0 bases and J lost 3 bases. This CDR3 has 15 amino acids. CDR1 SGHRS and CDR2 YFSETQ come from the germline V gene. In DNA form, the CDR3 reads TGCGCCAGCAGCTTGGCGGCAGGGGGAGAAGAGACCCAGTACTTC. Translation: CASSLAAGGEETQYF.

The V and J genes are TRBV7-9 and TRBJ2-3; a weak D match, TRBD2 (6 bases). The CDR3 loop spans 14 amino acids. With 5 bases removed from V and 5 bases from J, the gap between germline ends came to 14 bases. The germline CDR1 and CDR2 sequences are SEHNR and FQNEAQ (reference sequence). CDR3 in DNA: TGTGCCAGCAGCCCCCGGACCGGGGGAGATACGCAGTATTTT. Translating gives CASSPRTGGDTQYF.

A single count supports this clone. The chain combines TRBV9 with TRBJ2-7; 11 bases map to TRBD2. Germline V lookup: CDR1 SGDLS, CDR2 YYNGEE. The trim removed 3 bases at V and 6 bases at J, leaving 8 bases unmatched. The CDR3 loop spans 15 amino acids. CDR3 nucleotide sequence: TGTGCCAGCAGCGGCGATAGCGGGAGGGCCGGCGAGCAGTACTTC. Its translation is CASSGDSGRAGEQYF.